This is a list of T cell receptor beta chains from one sample in a study of CD8 T cells in ankylosing spondylitis. TCRdb reprocessed the 5' RACE reads with MiXCR, giving one entry per CDR3 protein. The sample comprises just under 550,000 distinct CDR3 sequences, approximately 11% of which are singletons, and nearly 7% rests with the top ten. Sequencing input: blood, either unsorted or a sorted T cell fraction (not recorded which). These receptors all stem from a male donor with ankylosing spondylitis. Each CDR3 is given without its conserved first and last residue. Each record gives: D gene, V gene, CDR3 protein. The D gene is left open where the match is weak.

NA TRBV29-1 SVVQGQNIQY
TRBD1 TRBV15 ATSRPDRAATYEQY
NA TRBV28 ASSLTVSSTDTQY
TRBD1 TRBV27 ASSSPRGMDLNEQF
TRBD1 TRBV24-1 ATSVIGTGGHEQF
NA TRBV6-1 ASSGGQGTEAF
NA TRBV2 ASRSYGSSYEQY
TRBD1 TRBV27 ASSAYRGMTTEAF
NA TRBV15 ATSRDFIRGPEAF
NA TRBV29-1 SVEDEPHTGELF
TRBD1 TRBV19 ASSKGDSLYEQY
TRBD2 TRBV15 ATSRSQREGRSGANVLT
NA TRBV2 ASQEDSGVTGELF
TRBD2 TRBV28 ASSDGLARSTDTQY
TRBD2 TRBV2 ASSAGLVVTGELF
NA TRBV18 ASSPTGGESEAF
NA TRBV6-5 ASSYLTPSSYEQY
TRBD2 TRBV10-3 AISESTASGNPPDTQY
NA TRBV5-1 ASRPVSQGSETQY
NA TRBV20-1 SARDLGTGELF
NA TRBV29-1 SAAGGQETQY
TRBD1 TRBV11-3 ASSLGGQVYNEQF
NA TRBV7-8 ASSLALDNQPQH
TRBD2 TRBV4-2 ASRPFTSGSYNEQF
NA TRBV5-5 ASTFHPDTQY
TRBD2 TRBV20-1 SARTRLAGEVGAQETQY
NA TRBV7-2 ASSSGGVAEAF
NA TRBV10-2 ASSPGARRTEAF
NA TRBV20-1 SASSGSGNTIY
TRBD1 TRBV5-1 ASSRTGGEGAF
NA TRBV11-1 ASSLEEELF
NA TRBV27 ASSPLSVGATGDTQY
NA TRBV3-1 ASSQATGMNTEAF
TRBD1 TRBV7-9 ASSKTGSNQPQH